The rows below give T cell receptor beta chains drawn from one sample of a study of blood T cells in healthy people across ages. TCRdb ran MiXCR on the 5' RACE reads and lists one entry per CDR3 protein. Of 600,000 to 900,000 distinct CDR3 sequences listed, roughly 26% were seen once; the top ten hold under 3%. The sample was also linked to a second study, of T cells of mothers and their children.

What was sequenced was blood. These receptors came from a boy younger than 18 in good health. The CDR3 runs from the conserved cysteine through the conserved F or W. A D gene is named only where the DNA matches it firmly. Clone size is given for some rows only: seen once, a few or many times, or a class if the clone is expanded.

abundance: NA; v_gene: TRBV10-3; j_gene: TRBJ1-5; d_gene: TRBD1; CDR3aa: CAISGGQGNQPQHF; CDR3nt: TGTGCCATCAGTGGGGGACAGGGGAATCAGCCCCAGCATTTT
abundance: NA; v_gene: TRBV15; j_gene: TRBJ1-6; d_gene: TRBD1; CDR3aa: CATSERDRGNSPLHF; CDR3nt: TGTGCCACCAGCGAACGGGACAGGGGGAATTCACCCCTCCACTTT
abundance: once; v_gene: TRBV10-3; j_gene: TRBJ2-2; d_gene: TRBD1; CDR3aa: CAISATGGETGELFF; CDR3nt: TGTGCCATCAGTGCCACAGGGGGAGAAACCGGGGAGCTGTTTTTT
abundance: NA; v_gene: TRBV10-2; j_gene: TRBJ2-1; d_gene: NA; CDR3aa: CASSERVAGQGFF; CDR3nt: TGCGCCAGCAGTGAGAGGGTGGCGGGGCAGGGGTTCTTC
abundance: few; v_gene: TRBV20-1; j_gene: TRBJ1-5; d_gene: TRBD1; CDR3aa: CSAAPQGVNQPQHF; CDR3nt: TGCAGTGCCGCTCCACAGGGGGTGAATCAGCCCCAGCATTTT
abundance: few; v_gene: TRBV7-9; j_gene: TRBJ1-4; d_gene: NA; CDR3aa: CASSVAEEKLFF; CDR3nt: TGTGCCAGCAGCGTGGCGGAGGAAAAACTGTTTTTT
abundance: few; v_gene: TRBV5-5; j_gene: TRBJ2-1; d_gene: NA; CDR3aa: CASTPLRSGSSYNEQFF; CDR3nt: TGTGCCAGCACCCCCCTGCGAAGCGGGTCATCCTACAATGAGCAGTTCTTC
abundance: NA; v_gene: TRBV4-1; j_gene: TRBJ2-7; d_gene: TRBD2; CDR3aa: CASSDFSGGQLDYEQYF; CDR3nt: TGCGCCAGCAGCGACTTCAGCGGGGGGCAGTTGGACTACGAGCAGTACTTC
abundance: few; v_gene: TRBV5-5; j_gene: TRBJ2-2; d_gene: NA; CDR3aa: CASSLRASPNTGELFF; CDR3nt: TGTGCCAGCAGCTTGAGGGCATCACCGAACACCGGGGAGCTGTTTTTT
abundance: few; v_gene: TRBV3-1; j_gene: TRBJ1-2; d_gene: NA; CDR3aa: CASSQGYRETYGYTF; CDR3nt: TGTGCCAGCAGCCAAGGCTACAGGGAGACCTATGGCTACACCTTC